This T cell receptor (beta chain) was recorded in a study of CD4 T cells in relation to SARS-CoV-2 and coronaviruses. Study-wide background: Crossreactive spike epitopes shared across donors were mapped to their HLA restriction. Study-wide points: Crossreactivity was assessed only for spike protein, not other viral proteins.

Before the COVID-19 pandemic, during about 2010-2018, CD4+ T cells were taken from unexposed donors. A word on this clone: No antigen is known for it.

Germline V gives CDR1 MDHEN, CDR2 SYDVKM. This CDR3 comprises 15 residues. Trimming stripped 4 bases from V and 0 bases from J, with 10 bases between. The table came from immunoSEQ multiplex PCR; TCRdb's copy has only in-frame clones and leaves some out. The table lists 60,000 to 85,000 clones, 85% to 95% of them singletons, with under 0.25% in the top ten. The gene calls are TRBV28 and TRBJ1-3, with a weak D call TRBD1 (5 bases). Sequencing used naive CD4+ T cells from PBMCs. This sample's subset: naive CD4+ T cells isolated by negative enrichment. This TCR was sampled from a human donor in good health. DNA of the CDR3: TGTGCCAGCAGTTCCGGGACCAACTCTGGAAACACCATATATTTT. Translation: CASSSGTNSGNTIYF.